The T cell receptor beta chain described here comes from a study of human T cells and chemical hapten exposure. Using its own MiXCR run on the RACE reads, TCRdb lists one record per CDR3 protein. This table holds 95,000 to 100,000 distinct CDR3 sequences, 9.5% to 15% found once. The time point here: patch test 1, 2 weeks after DPC sensitization. Described treatment: therapeutic diphenylcyclopropenone sensitization with weekly scalp DPC. V gave up 4 bases and J gave up 4 bases; unmatched junction bases: 8. The CDR3 has 16 amino acids. Looked up from germline, CDR1 is MNHEY and CDR2 is SVGAGI. The rearrangement links TRBV6-5 to TRBJ1-4, with 8 positions matching TRBD1. Specimen: whole blood, collected in connection with sensitization to the hapten diphenylcyclopropenone (DPC). The TCR was taken from a middle-aged woman with alopecia areata. Some clones in this sample may be carry-over from other donors' samples. The DNA of the CDR3 is TGTGCCAGCAGTTCCCAGGGGGCAATTATTAATGAAAAACTGTTTTTT. It encodes CASSSQGAIINEKLFF.